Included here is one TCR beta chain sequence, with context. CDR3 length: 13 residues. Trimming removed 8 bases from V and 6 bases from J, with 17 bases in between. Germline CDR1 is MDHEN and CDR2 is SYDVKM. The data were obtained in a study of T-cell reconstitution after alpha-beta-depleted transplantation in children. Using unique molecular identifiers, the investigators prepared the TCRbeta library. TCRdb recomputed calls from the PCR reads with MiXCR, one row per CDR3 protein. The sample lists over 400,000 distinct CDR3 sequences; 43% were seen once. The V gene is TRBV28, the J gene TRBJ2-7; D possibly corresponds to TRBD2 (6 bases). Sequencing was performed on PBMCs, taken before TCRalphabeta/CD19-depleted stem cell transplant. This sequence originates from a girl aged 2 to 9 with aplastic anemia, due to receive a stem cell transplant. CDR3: CASELAHLPEQYF. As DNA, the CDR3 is TGTGCCAGCGAACTAGCCCATCTACCCGAGCAGTACTTC.